This T cell receptor (beta chain) was documented in a study of memory CD4+ T cells and cytomegalovirus serostatus. Per the study methods: Out-of-frame sequences were removed, leaving a few million distinct TCRbeta sequences. Only in-frame clones appear in the TCRdb table, and some are missing; sequencing was by immunoSEQ multiplex PCR. That table is the source of V, J and clone size, and D and trimming were worked out from the DNA. The data show approximately 46,000 clones, about 80% seen once. The sort gate was single viable CD3+CD4+CD8-CD45RO+ cells for memory CD4+ T cells. Sequencing input: memory CD4+ T cells from blood. This TCR derives from an adult in good health and CMV-seronegative.

Here the CDR3 reads CASSLKLLWDSFVYQPQHF. CDR3 nucleotide sequence: TGTGCCAGCAGCCTTAAATTACTCTGGGACAGCTTCGTCTATCAGCCCCAGCATTTT. The chain links TRBV5-5 to TRBJ1-5; TRBD1 matches at 7 bases. Looked up from germline, CDR1 is SGHKS and CDR2 is YYEKEE (reference sequence). This CDR3 contains 19 residues. V lost 4 bases to trimming and J lost 5 bases; unmatched junction nucleotides: 21.